This T cell receptor (beta chain) originates from a study of OX40 agonist ivuxolimab in advanced cancers. Study-level information: Ivuxolimab, which patients received intravenously every 2 weeks, was dosed at 0.01 to 10 mg/kg. Partial responses, seen in three patients, involved one hepatocellular carcinoma and two cutaneous melanomas. Patients undergoing dose escalation presented with hepatocellular carcinoma, melanoma, renal cell or head and neck cancer.

A note on this clone: Its antigen remains unidentified.

Repertoires were generated with immunoSEQ multiplex PCR, while TCRdb's copy carries only in-frame clones and drops some. The top ten clones hold approximately 0.3% of a sample with approximately 80,000 clones, 90% of them seen once. Study-level points and caveats: On average, CD8+ T cells had more expanded clones than CD4+.

This sequence originates from an adult with an advanced solid tumor such as melanoma, head and neck, liver or kidney cancer. The starting material was CD4+ or CD8+ T cells sorted from blood, obtained in a trial of the OX40 agonist ivuxolimab.

CDR3 protein: CASSLLILWQGRMNTEAFF. The CDR3 nucleotides are TGTGCCAGCAGTTTATTAATTCTTTGGCAGGGAAGGATGAACACTGAAGCTTTCTTT. This sequence joins TRBV28 and TRBJ1-1; D is perhaps TRBD1 (5 bases). The CDR3 has 19 residues. Trimming took off 1 base at V and 0 bases at J, with 21 bases between the two ends. Germline V gene data show CDR1 as MDHEN and CDR2 as SYDVKM.